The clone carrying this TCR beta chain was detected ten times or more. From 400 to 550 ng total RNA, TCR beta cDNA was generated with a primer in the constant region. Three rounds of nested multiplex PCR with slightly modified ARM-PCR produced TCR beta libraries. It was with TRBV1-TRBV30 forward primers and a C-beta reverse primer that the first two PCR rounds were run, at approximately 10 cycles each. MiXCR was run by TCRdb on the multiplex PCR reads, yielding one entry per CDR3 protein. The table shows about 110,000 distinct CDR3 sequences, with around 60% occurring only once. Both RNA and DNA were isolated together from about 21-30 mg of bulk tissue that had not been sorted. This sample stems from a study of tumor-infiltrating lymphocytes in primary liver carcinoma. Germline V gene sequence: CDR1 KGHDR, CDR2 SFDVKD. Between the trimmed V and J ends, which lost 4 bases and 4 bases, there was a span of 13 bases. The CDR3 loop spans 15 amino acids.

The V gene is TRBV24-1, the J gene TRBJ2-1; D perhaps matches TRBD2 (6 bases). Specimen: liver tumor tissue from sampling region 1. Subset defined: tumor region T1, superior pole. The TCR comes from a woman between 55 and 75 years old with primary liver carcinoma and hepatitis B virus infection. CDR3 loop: CATSELSGKYNEQFF. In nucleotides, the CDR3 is TGTGCCACCAGTGAACTTAGCGGCAAGTACAATGAGCAGTTCTTC.